The present T cell receptor beta chain was sequenced within a study of PD-L1 blockade in urothelial cancer. Study background: Anywhere from 0 to 3 prior chemotherapy regimens had been received by patients. Across blood samples, T cells had a median count of 141,255.

V was trimmed by 1 base and J by 3 bases, leaving 12 bases between them. This CDR3 has 15 amino acids. The V gene's germline CDR1 is MNHNS and CDR2 SASEGT. Concerning this clone: As yet, its antigen is unknown.

Time point defined: pretreatment peripheral blood. Broader study findings: Enhanced expansion of tumor-associated blood clones at 3 weeks characterized durable-benefit patients.

Here immunoSEQ multiplex PCR was the method, and the copy in TCRdb shows in-frame clones only, minus some. The table has about 38,000 clones, around 81% seen once. The sample was PBMCs, taken around atezolizumab (anti-PD-L1) treatment. The source of this sequence is a man older than 75 with urothelial cancer. The chain links TRBV6-1 to TRBJ1-2, with D perhaps TRBD1 (5 bases). In DNA, the CDR3 is TGTGCCAGCAGTGAAGACCCCAGGGATTACTATGGCTACACCTTC. Its translation is CASSEDPRDYYGYTF.